The 26 T cell receptor beta chains given below trace back to one sample, sequenced in a study of cytomegalovirus exposure and HLA in healthy donors (dated by TCRdb to between 2016 and 2019). The method behind the library was the immunoSEQ multiplex PCR assay. For the multiplex PCR, a mixture combining 60 forward primers for TCR Vbeta segments and 13 reverse primers for TCR Jbeta segments was used. What TCRdb holds here is the immuneACCESS table cut down to in-frame rearrangements. Part of the clones is not present; checked against another copy, under half of the missing clones reflect an unresolved V gene, and the others are unexplained. The sample includes under 200,000 clones, with over 65% observed a single time. Jointly, the top ten make up around 3% of the sample. The source material was PBMCs. All receptors come from a woman aged 45-60 years in good health and CMV-seropositive.

Regarding this clone: The same CDR3 is also encoded by other DNA sequences in this sample. V gene TRBV20-1 combines with J gene TRBJ1-2; a weak D match, TRBD1 (6 bases). Between the trimmed V and J ends, which lost 6 bases and 7 bases, there was a span of 12 bases. The CDR3 sequence is 11 residues long. CDR1 DFQATT and CDR2 SNEGSKA come from the germline V gene (reference sequence). CDR3 sequence (DNA): TGCAGTGCCAGGGGCGGCAGTGGCTACACCTTC. Translating it yields CSARGGSGYTF.

The chain links TRBV18 to TRBJ2-7; TRBD2 matches 9 bases. After removal of 5 bases from V and 3 bases from J, the junction contained 2 bases not matched to a gene. The length of the CDR3 is 13 residues. Germline loops: CDR1 KGHSH, CDR2 LQKENI. Here the CDR3 reads CASSRTSDYEQYF. DNA of the CDR3: TGTGCCAGCTCAAGGACTAGCGACTACGAGCAGTACTTC.

V gene TRBV6-5 combines with J gene TRBJ2-7, with 8 nucleotides matching TRBD2. CDR1 MNHEY and CDR2 SVGAGI come from the germline V gene. The CDR3 totals 15 residues. V trimming: 7 bases; J trimming: 1 base; junction bases outside the gene matches: 9. The CDR3 DNA sequence: TGTGCCAGCAAGCCGACGGGGGGGCCGTCCTACGAGCAGTACTTC. Translating it yields CASKPTGGPSYEQYF.

The chain carries TRBV29-1 and TRBJ2-7; D call uncertain. Germline assignment: CDR1 SQVTM and CDR2 ANQGSEA. CDR3 size: 10 residues. The V end lost 8 bases, the J end lost 4 bases, and 9 bases lay between the germline ends. The CDR3: CSPKPYEQYF. Here the CDR3 DNA reads TGCAGCCCGAAGCCTTACGAGCAGTACTTC.

There are a few counts of this clone. This chain joins TRBV7-3 and TRBJ2-3; 10 bases match TRBD2. Losses at the gene ends were 4 bases for V and 2 bases for J; bases not matched to a gene: 3. Germline CDR1 reads SGHTA; CDR2 reads FQGTGA. CDR3 length equals 15 residues. The CDR3 spells CASSYLAGATDTQYF. The DNA for the CDR3 is TGTGCCAGCAGCTATCTAGCGGGGGCCACAGATACGCAGTATTTT.

This clone was seen a handful of times. The V call is TRBV6-5, the J call TRBJ2-3; 8 bases are a match to TRBD2. The V segment lost 7 bases and the J segment 7 bases; nucleotides outside the gene matches: 13. The CDR3 extends over 15 amino acids. CDR1 is MNHEY and CDR2 is SVGAGI in the germline V gene. The CDR3 bases are TGTGCCAGCACCAGCGGGGGAGCGGGGGAGAATACGCAGTATTTT. This sequence encodes CASTSGGAGENTQYF.

The chain carries TRBV7-3 and TRBJ2-2; D unclear. Trimming removed 4 bases from V and 2 bases from J, with 5 bases in between. This CDR3 is 13 amino acids long. Germline-derived CDR1 and CDR2 are SGHTA and FQGTGA. The CDR3, as DNA: TGTGCCAGCAGCTGGGCAAACACCGGGGAGCTGTTTTTT. It is translated as CASSWANTGELFF.

J is TRBJ2-7 and V is TRBV5-7; 7 nucleotides align to TRBD2. TRBV5-7 belongs to the ORF category, with a function that is uncertain. The CDR3 has 18 residues. V was pared by 0 bases and J by 4 bases, with 16 bases of the junction left unmatched. Written as DNA, the CDR3 is TGTGCCAGCAGCTTGGCGGTTTCGAGCGCGGGGGACCAATACGAGCAGTACTTC. This codes for CASSLAVSSAGDQYEQYF.

The rearrangement uses TRBV5-1 and TRBJ2-1; 12 nucleotides match TRBD2. The CDR3 contains 18 residues. Germline V CDR1 and CDR2: SGHRS, YFSETQ. The trim removed 5 bases at V and 2 bases at J, leaving 11 bases unmatched. Here the CDR3 reads CASRVASGGARTYNEQFF. The CDR3, as DNA: TGCGCCAGCAGGGTTGCTAGCGGGGGGGCAAGGACCTACAATGAGCAGTTCTTC.

The V and J genes are TRBV5-4 and TRBJ1-1, with D possibly being TRBD1 (6 bases). There are 16 residues in the CDR3. Germline assignment: CDR1 SGHNT and CDR2 YYREEE (reference sequence). Trimming cost V 0 bases and J 7 bases, with 19 bases left between them. The DNA of the CDR3 is TGTGCCAGCAGCTTGGCTCTTGGGGCAGGGGATCGTGAAGCTTTCTTT. Encoded protein: CASSLALGAGDREAFF.

V usage is TRBV7-2 and J usage is TRBJ1-3, with TRBD1 as a possible D gene (6 bases). The V gene's germline CDR1 is SGHTA and CDR2 FQGNSA. This CDR3 is 16 amino acids long. V was shortened by 1 base and J by 0 bases, with 10 bases between the two germline ends. The CDR3: CASSLDGGISGNTIYF. The CDR3 nucleotides are TGTGCCAGCAGCTTAGATGGGGGCATCTCTGGAAACACCATATATTTT.

The rearrangement joins TRBV13 to TRBJ2-2, with D possibly matching TRBD1 (6 bases). Germline values: CDR1 PRHDT, CDR2 FYEKMQ (reference sequence). This CDR3 region has 15 residues. Trimming removed 2 bases at V and 6 bases at J, with 13 bases between. This CDR3 reads CASSLWGQQPGELFF. In DNA, the CDR3 is TGTGCCAGCAGCTTATGGGGGCAGCAACCCGGGGAGCTGTTTTTT.

This rearrangement joins TRBV27 to TRBJ1-6; 9 nucleotides line up with TRBD1. With V trimmed by 6 bases and J by 9 bases, 12 bases remained unmatched. Germline CDR1 is MNHEY and CDR2 is SMNVEV (reference sequence). This CDR3 comprises 16 residues. The CDR3 DNA reads as TGTGCCAGCAGCCCCCAGACAGGGGGAATTCGTTCACCCCTCCACTTT. Translation gives CASSPQTGGIRSPLHF.

This chain connects TRBV11-3 to TRBJ2-7; 10 bases agree with TRBD2. This CDR3 comprises 14 residues. Germline lookup yields CDR1 SGHNT and CDR2 YENEEA. V trimming: 10 bases; J trimming: 0 bases; junction bases outside the gene matches: 6. In nucleotides, the CDR3 is TGTGCCATCAAGGGGACTAGCGACTCCTACGAGCAGTACTTC. It yields the protein CAIKGTSDSYEQYF.

The chain links TRBV7-2 to TRBJ2-7, with D possibly matching TRBD1 (6 bases). Germline V lookup: CDR1 SGHTA, CDR2 FQGNSA. The V end lost 6 bases, the J end lost 0 bases, and 12 bases lay between the germline ends. The CDR3 contains 14 residues. The CDR3: CASSFDRFSYEQYF. The CDR3 DNA is TGTGCCAGCAGTTTTGACAGGTTCTCCTACGAGCAGTACTTC.

This rearrangement joins TRBV6-5 to TRBJ2-7, with 8 bases aligning to TRBD1. CDR3 length: 13 residues. Germline V gives CDR1 MNHEY, CDR2 SVGAGI. The junction had 4 bases not matched to a gene; V was cut back by 5 bases and J by 4 bases. The CDR3 DNA reads TGTGCCAGCAGTCAGGGGGCGCGGTACGAGCAGTACTTC. Translation: CASSQGARYEQYF.

V usage is TRBV6-6 and J usage is TRBJ2-5; D possibly corresponds to TRBD1 (6 bases). The J call is in doubt because the DNA end fits TRBJ2-7 better. Germline loops: CDR1 MNHNY, CDR2 SVGAGI (reference sequence). This CDR3 spans 14 amino acids. The CDR3: CASSSGTRDYEQYF. Here the CDR3 DNA reads TGTGCCAGCAGTTCCGGGACACGAGATTACGAGCAGTACTTC.

V is TRBV5-1 and J is TRBJ2-7; D possibly corresponds to TRBD2 (5 bases). The CDR3 has 16 residues. Germline CDR1 is SGHRS and CDR2 is YFSETQ. The germline V and J ends were trimmed by 0 bases and 6 bases, with 19 bases remaining between them. This chain's CDR3 is CASSLGVGRGAGEQYF. DNA for the CDR3: TGCGCCAGCAGCTTGGGGGTCGGTCGGGGTGCGGGCGAGCAGTACTTC. The variable domain in full, completed from reference TRBV5-1 and TRBJ2-7, reads KAGVTQTPRYLIKTRGQQVTLSCSPISGHRSVSWYQQTPGQGLQFLFEYFSETQRNKGNFPGRFSGRQFSNSRSEMNVSTLELGDSALYLCASSLGVGRGAGEQYFGPGTRLTVT.

The genes are TRBV29-1 and TRBJ2-1; 11 nucleotides align to TRBD2. Germline trimming cut 8 bases from V and 0 bases from J; bases unmatched to any gene: 12. Germline V gene sequence: CDR1 SQVTM, CDR2 ANQGSEA. CDR3 length: 17 residues. The CDR3 DNA follows: TGCAGCTTATCGGGACTAGCGGTTCAAAGCTCCTACAATGAGCAGTTCTTC. This codes for CSLSGLAVQSSYNEQFF.

J is TRBJ1-4 and V is TRBV5-4; 8 bases fit TRBD1. Germline trimming cut 4 bases from V and 7 bases from J; bases unmatched to any gene: 6. The CDR3 covers 14 residues. The V gene's germline CDR1 is SGHNT and CDR2 YYREEE (reference sequence). The CDR3 here is CASSQDRETEKLFF. The CDR3 DNA is TGTGCCAGCAGCCAGGACAGGGAGACTGAAAAACTGTTTTTT.

The rearrangement joins TRBV9 to TRBJ2-1; D possibly corresponds to TRBD2 (7 bases). The CDR3 sequence is 16 residues long. Germline lookup yields CDR1 SGDLS and CDR2 YYNGEE. V lost 3 bases and J lost 4, with 17 bases in between. The CDR3 reads CASSETLGGPYNEQFF. As DNA, the CDR3 is TGTGCCAGCAGCGAAACCCTCGGGGGGCCATACAATGAGCAGTTCTTC.

V gene TRBV5-1 combines with J gene TRBJ1-3, with D maybe TRBD1 (6 bases). This CDR3 contains 14 residues. Germline CDR1 reads SGHRS; CDR2 reads YFSETQ. Trimming removed 4 bases at V and 0 bases at J, with 8 bases between. The CDR3 DNA is TGCGCCAGCAGCCCGGACAGCTCTGGAAACACCATATATTTT. This translates into CASSPDSSGNTIYF. The entire variable domain, with the rest obtained from reference TRBV5-1 and TRBJ1-3, is as follows: KAGVTQTPRYLIKTRGQQVTLSCSPISGHRSVSWYQQTPGQGLQFLFEYFSETQRNKGNFPGRFSGRQFSNSRSEMNVSTLELGDSALYLCASSPDSSGNTIYFGEGSWLTVV.

This clone was found a few times. This chain connects TRBV6-6 to TRBJ1-5; 8 bases are shared with TRBD1. This CDR3 region has 13 residues. V lost 8 bases and J lost 3; bases outside the gene matches: 3. Looked up from germline, CDR1 is MNHNY and CDR2 is SVGAGI (reference sequence). The CDR3: CASADRVNQPQHF. Written as DNA, the CDR3 is TGTGCCAGCGCGGACAGGGTCAATCAGCCCCAGCATTTT.

As concerns this clone: The same CDR3 also results from other DNA sequences found in this sample. V usage is TRBV7-9 and J usage is TRBJ1-2, with 9 bases matching TRBD1. CDR3 size: 15 residues. V dropped 5 bases and J dropped 1; count of bases not matched to a gene: 5. Germline V CDR1 and CDR2: SEHNR, FQNEAQ (reference sequence). The CDR3 DNA sequence: TGTGCCAGCAGCCCAGGACAGGGGCATAACTATGGCTACACCTTC. Its translation: CASSPGQGHNYGYTF. Full variable domain (missing parts from reference TRBV7-9 and TRBJ1-2): DTGVSQNPRHKITKRGQNVTFRCDPISEHNRLYWYRQTLGQGPEFLTYFQNEAQLEKSRLLSDRFSAERPKGSFSTLEIQRTEQGDSAMYLCASSPGQGHNYGYTFGSGTRLTVV.

The chain couples TRBV10-1 to TRBJ2-7; the match to TRBD2 covers 7 bases. Per the germline V gene, CDR1 is WNHNN and CDR2 is SYGVQD (reference sequence). Germline trimming cut 8 bases from V and 1 base from J; bases unmatched to any gene: 2. This CDR3 is built from 12 residues. The CDR3 region is CASGGESYEQYF. In DNA form, the CDR3 reads TGCGCCAGCGGGGGGGAATCCTACGAGCAGTACTTC.

The V call is TRBV11-2, the J call TRBJ1-4, with D possibly being TRBD1 (5 bases). Germline CDR1 is SGHAT and CDR2 is FQNNGV. V lost 1 base, J lost 4 bases, and 7 bases lay in between. The CDR3 covers 14 residues. The CDR3 DNA is TGTGCCAGCAGCTTAGGGGGCGGTAATGAAAAACTGTTTTTT. Its translation: CASSLGGGNEKLFF. The complete variable domain, with remaining parts taken from reference TRBV11-2 and TRBJ1-4, reads EAGVAQSPRYKIIEKRQSVAFWCNPISGHATLYWYQQILGQGPKLLIQFQNNGVVDDSQLPKDRFSAERLKGVDSTLKIQPAKLEDSAVYLCASSLGGGNEKLFFGSGTQLSVL.